These 5 T cell receptor beta chains share one sample of origin, sequenced in a study of CD8+ T cells in alopecia areata. Once RNA had been extracted, it was reverse transcribed into cDNA to act as the sequencing template. The assay was immunoSEQ multiplex PCR, and TCRdb's table has in-frame clones only and misses some. The top ten hold approximately 10% of the sample, which has about 5,500 clones, about 61% seen once. Researchers took lesional scalp punch biopsies and peripheral blood from people who were alopecia areata patients. The sequences come from skin, collected at week 0. The receptors here all came from a human donor with alopecia areata.

The CDR3 sequence is CASSLRQRRTGELFF. DNA of the CDR3: TGTGCCAGCAGCTTAAGACAGCGGCGGACCGGGGAGCTGTTTTTT. The chain links TRBV13 to TRBJ2-2; D tentatively reads TRBD1 or TRBD2 (5 bases each). The V end was cut by 2 bases, the J end by 5 bases, with 12 bases between. Per germline, CDR1 PRHDT and CDR2 FYEKMQ (reference sequence). This CDR3 spans 15 amino acids.

Concerning this clone: The junction and the germline gene differ at one end; a read error may be behind it. V is TRBV4-1 and J is TRBJ2-1; possible D gene TRBD1, 6 bases. Germline values: CDR1 MGHRA, CDR2 YSYEKL. This CDR3 contains 14 residues. The CDR3, as DNA: TGCGCCAGCAGCCGAGCACAGGGCTACGATGAGCAGTTCTTC. This translates into CASSRAQGYDEQFF.

The genes are TRBV7-2 and TRBJ2-7, with D perhaps matching TRBD1 or TRBD2 (5 bases each). The CDR3 is made up of 14 amino acids. V lost 1 base and J 4 bases, leaving 11 bases between the germline ends. Germline CDR1 SGHTA, CDR2 FQGNSA. CDR3: CASSLGQGVYEQYF. In nucleotides, the CDR3 is TGTGCCAGCAGCTTAGGTCAGGGAGTATACGAGCAGTACTTC.

Sample share makes this clone large. This chain links TRBV7-9 with TRBJ1-4; D remains unclear. V was clipped by 5 bases and J by 4 bases, with 20 bases between them. The CDR3 length is 17 residues. From germline, CDR1 is SEHNR and CDR2 FQNEAQ (reference sequence). The CDR3 bases are TGTGCCAGCAGCAACACAAGAGCCGGGGTGAATAATGAAAAACTGTTTTTT. Amino acid sequence: CASSNTRAGVNNEKLFF.

About this clone: The same CDR3 can be traced to other DNA sequences in this sample. The chain is built from TRBV6-1 and TRBJ1-1; 7 bases agree with TRBD1. This CDR3 is built from 12 residues. Germline loops: CDR1 MNHNS, CDR2 SASEGT. The trim removed 7 bases at V and 3 bases at J, leaving 2 bases unmatched. This CDR3 reads CASNRGDTEAFF. The DNA of the CDR3 is TGTGCCAGCAACAGGGGCGACACTGAAGCTTTCTTT.